Here is one T cell receptor beta chain with its context. Its antigen remains unidentified. A single base is all that separates this from a far larger clone, so a read error is likely. The data derive from a study of shared clonotypes between healthy human individuals. Study results and limitations: Tissues were not sampled, only blood, and their repertoires likely differ. Having only a few donors restricted how much genetic and exposure-history diversity was captured.

Generated by immunoSEQ multiplex PCR, the TCRdb table keeps only in-frame clones and is missing some. The table lists around 500,000 clones, 65% to 85% of them singletons. Donors were healthy HIV-negative adults without recent acute infections or vaccinations. Trimming took 6 bases from V and 6 from J, leaving 15 bases between them. The CDR3 loop spans 13 amino acids. The germline V gene encodes CDR1 SQVTM and CDR2 ANQGSEA. Source material: PBMCs. The TCR originated in a woman aged 40 to 49 in good health. Some clones in this sample may be carry-over from other donors' samples. The chain links TRBV29-1 to TRBJ2-1, with a possible D match to TRBD1 (6 bases). CDR3 sequence: CSVAKGDRNEQFF. Here the CDR3 DNA reads TGCAGCGTCGCCAAGGGGGACCGCAATGAGCAGTTCTTC.